One sample yielded the 22 T cell receptor beta chains listed below, sequenced in a study of OX40 agonist ivuxolimab in advanced cancers. Generated by immunoSEQ multiplex PCR, the TCRdb table keeps only in-frame clones and is missing some. Altogether about 93,000 clones are present, about 92% being singletons, with the ten largest covering roughly 0.5%. The input for sequencing was CD4+ or CD8+ T cells sorted from blood, taken in a trial of the OX40 agonist ivuxolimab. All receptors derive from an adult with an advanced solid tumor such as melanoma, head and neck, liver or kidney cancer.

This sequence joins TRBV6-6 and TRBJ2-5; 8 nucleotides agree with TRBD1. With 6 bases clipped from V and 1 base from J, the junction kept 7 bases outside the gene matches. The CDR3 contains 15 residues. CDR1 and CDR2 from the germline V gene are MNHNY and SVGAGI (reference sequence). Written as DNA, the CDR3 is TGTGCCAGCAGCCTGACAGGGGTGAGCCAAGAGACCCAGTACTTC. It translates to CASSLTGVSQETQYF.

In this sample, this clone turned up a few times. The genes are TRBV2 and TRBJ2-6, with D uncertain. Trimming removed 2 bases at V and 0 bases at J, with 5 bases between. Germline loops: CDR1 SNHLY, CDR2 FYNNEI. This CDR3 comprises 15 residues. CDR3 sequence (DNA): TGTGCCAGCAGTGAACAGACCTCTGGGGCCAACGTCCTGACTTTC. It is translated as CASSEQTSGANVLTF.

The chain has TRBV25-1 and TRBJ2-2, with D tentatively TRBD2 (6 bases). CDR1 and CDR2 (germline): MGHDK, SYGVNS. V lost 4 bases to trimming and J lost 5 bases, with 8 bases between them. The CDR3 spans 13 residues. In nucleotides, the CDR3 is TGTGCCAGCAGTGGGAGGGGAACCGGGGAGCTGTTTTTT. It translates to CASSGRGTGELFF.

The rearrangement links TRBV2 to TRBJ2-1; the match to TRBD2 covers 8 bases. With V trimmed by 5 bases and J by 15 bases, 9 bases remained unmatched. CDR3 length: 12 amino acids. Germline values: CDR1 SNHLY, CDR2 FYNNEI. For the CDR3, the DNA is TGTGCCAGCAGTCCGGAGCGGGGGCCCTGGTTCTTC. As protein: CASSPERGPWFF.

The V gene is TRBV6-1, the J gene TRBJ2-1, with unresolved D. Trimming took 3 bases from V and 4 from J, leaving 7 bases between them. The V gene's germline CDR1 is MNHNS and CDR2 SASEGT. The CDR3 length is 13 residues. DNA for the CDR3: TGTGCCAGCAGTGATAGAGGATACAATGAGCAGTTCTTC. It encodes CASSDRGYNEQFF.

The rearrangement links TRBV6-4 to TRBJ1-1, with a weak D call TRBD1 (5 bases). Germline V lookup: CDR1 MRHNA, CDR2 SNTAGT. V lost 0 bases to trimming and J lost 5 bases, with 25 bases between them. The CDR3 extends over 19 amino acids. The CDR3 sequence is CASSDSIYGTGPRGTEAFF. CDR3 in DNA: TGTGCCAGCAGTGACTCTATCTATGGGACGGGCCCCCGAGGGACTGAAGCTTTCTTT.

J is TRBJ1-6 and V is TRBV20-1; weak D call: TRBD1 (5 bases). Trimming shortened V by 6 bases and J by 10 bases, and 10 bases separated the two germline ends. Germline V gene data show CDR1 as DFQATT and CDR2 as SNEGSKA (reference sequence). The length of the CDR3 is 11 residues. For the CDR3, the DNA is TGCAGTGCCCAGGGAATGTCACCCCTCCACTTT. Protein: CSAQGMSPLHF.

The V and J genes are TRBV5-1 and TRBJ2-6; 10 nucleotides line up with TRBD1. Germline V lookup: CDR1 SGHRS, CDR2 YFSETQ. This CDR3 has 18 amino acids. The V gene end was trimmed by 1 base and the J gene end by 0 bases; junction bases not matched to a gene: 4. CDR3 amino acids: CASSLTGTGASGANVLTF. CDR3 sequence (DNA): TGCGCCAGCAGCTTGACCGGGACAGGGGCCTCTGGGGCCAACGTCCTGACTTTC.

V gene TRBV10-1 combines with J gene TRBJ2-7; 8 bases fit TRBD2. With V trimmed by 6 bases and J by 2 bases, 3 bases remained unmatched. The CDR3 loop spans 13 amino acids. CDR1 and CDR2 from the germline V gene are WNHNN and SYGVQD (reference sequence). The CDR3 loop is CASSGGAAYEQYF. CDR3 coding DNA: TGCGCCAGCAGCGGGGGGGCCGCCTACGAGCAGTACTTC.

The chain has TRBV30 and TRBJ2-5; possibly TRBD2 for D (6 bases). The germline V gene has CDR1 GTSNPN and CDR2 SVGIG (reference sequence). The CDR3 runs 15 residues. With 0 bases removed from V and 5 bases from J, the gap between germline ends came to 16 bases. CDR3 region: CAWSVLTPGGETQYF. The CDR3 nucleotides read TGTGCCTGGAGTGTACTGACTCCTGGGGGGGAGACCCAGTACTTC.

The chain is built from TRBV11-3 and TRBJ2-3; maybe TRBD1 (5 bases). Germline CDR1 reads SGHNT; CDR2 reads YENEEA. Trimming shortened V by 0 bases and J by 1 base, and 11 bases separated the two germline ends. CDR3 size: 16 residues. The CDR3 loop reads CASSLDWTPRTDTQYF. The CDR3, as DNA: TGTGCCAGCAGCTTAGATTGGACACCCCGCACAGATACGCAGTATTTT. The full variable domain, completed using reference TRBV11-3 and TRBJ2-3, is EAGVVQSPRYKIIEKKQPVAFWCNPISGHNTLYWYLQNLGQGPELLIRYENEEAVDDSQLPKDRFSAERLKGVDSTLKIQPAELGDSAVYLCASSLDWTPRTDTQYFGPGTRLTVL.

The chain combines TRBV2 with TRBJ2-1; possible D gene TRBD2, 5 bases. The CDR3 has 14 amino acids. Trimming cost V 2 bases and J 2 bases, with 7 bases left between them. Germline loops: CDR1 SNHLY, CDR2 FYNNEI. This chain's CDR3 is CASSERLTYNEQFF. In DNA, the CDR3 is TGTGCCAGCAGTGAAAGACTAACCTACAATGAGCAGTTCTTC.

This clone has only one observation. The chain recombines TRBV19 with TRBJ2-4; D is unresolved. The CDR3 runs to 13 residues. V lost 7 bases to trimming and J lost 6 bases, with 13 bases between them. The germline V gene encodes CDR1 LNHDA and CDR2 SQIVND (reference sequence). This chain's CDR3 is CASTHLGINIQYF. CDR3 bases: TGTGCCAGTACGCACTTGGGGATAAACATTCAGTACTTC.

This clone was seen just once. The chain is built from TRBV6-4 and TRBJ2-2; D gene ambiguous. Germline V CDR1 and CDR2: MRHNA, SNTAGT. The CDR3 sequence is 14 residues long. Trimming removed 5 bases from V and 4 bases from J, with 11 bases in between. The CDR3, as DNA: TGTGCCAGCAGTCGGATTTCGGGCACCGGGGAGCTGTTTTTT. As protein: CASSRISGTGELFF.

This clone was detected only once. The chain uses TRBV4-2 and TRBJ1-2, with D maybe TRBD1 (6 bases). Deletions cut 4 bases from V and 3 bases from J, with 12 bases between. The germline V gene has CDR1 LGHNA and CDR2 YNFKEQ. This CDR3 comprises 14 residues. CDR3 sequence reads: CASSPRRGDYGYTF. The DNA for the CDR3 is TGTGCCAGCAGCCCAAGGAGGGGGGACTATGGCTACACCTTC.

This chain connects TRBV5-4 to TRBJ2-2, with D perhaps TRBD1 (6 bases). The CDR3 is 15 amino acids. V was shortened by 4 bases and J by 0 bases, with 10 bases between the two germline ends. Germline lookup yields CDR1 SGHNT and CDR2 YYREEE (reference sequence). The CDR3 DNA is TGTGCCAGCAGCCGGGGACAAGCGAACACCGGGGAGCTGTTTTTT. Its protein product is CASSRGQANTGELFF.

The rearrangement uses TRBV2 and TRBJ2-3; D call uncertain. Germline V lookup: CDR1 SNHLY, CDR2 FYNNEI. Trimming stripped 9 bases from V and 1 base from J, with 8 bases between. This CDR3 comprises 12 residues. The chain's CDR3 is CASRLGTDTQYF. CDR3 DNA: TGTGCCAGTCGACTGGGCACAGATACGCAGTATTTT. Looking up the rest from reference TRBV2 and TRBJ2-3 gives the full variable domain: EPEVTQTPSHQVTQMGQEVILRCVPISNHLYFYWYRQILGQKVEFLVSFYNNEISEKSEIFDDQFSVERPDGSNFTLKIRSTKLEDSAMYFCASRLGTDTQYFGPGTRLTVL.

The CDR3 DNA reads as TGTGCCAGCACCAGTCACCTCTACGAGCAGTACTTC. Amino acid sequence: CASTSHLYEQYF. This chain connects TRBV6-1 to TRBJ2-7; unclear D gene. Deletions cut 7 bases from V and 3 bases from J, with 10 bases between. Looked up from germline, CDR1 is MNHNS and CDR2 is SASEGT. The CDR3 covers 12 residues.

The chain recombines TRBV7-9 with TRBJ1-4, with 7 positions matching TRBD1. The CDR3 spans 14 residues. CDR1 and CDR2 from the germline V gene are SEHNR and FQNEAQ (reference sequence). V lost 0 bases, J lost 5 bases, and 0 bases stayed unmatched. The CDR3 sequence is CASSLAGGNEKLFF. Written as DNA, the CDR3 is TGTGCCAGCAGCTTAGCAGGGGGCAATGAAAAACTGTTTTTT.

This clone was seen a handful of times. The J gene is TRBJ1-6, the V gene TRBV19; no clear D gene. Trimming cost V 4 bases and J 9 bases, with 10 bases left between them. The CDR3 has 13 residues. CDR1 and CDR2 from the germline V gene are LNHDA and SQIVND (reference sequence). In DNA form, the CDR3 reads TGTGCCAGTAGTAGGGGTGGAGTTTCACCCCTCCACTTT. Translation gives CASSRGGVSPLHF.

V usage is TRBV2 and J usage is TRBJ1-1; unclear D gene. The CDR3 totals 14 residues. The germline V gene encodes CDR1 SNHLY and CDR2 FYNNEI. V was trimmed by 6 bases and J by 1 base, leaving 12 bases between them. CDR3 protein: CASRWELGNTEAFF. In nucleotides, the CDR3 is TGTGCCAGCAGATGGGAGCTGGGGAACACTGAAGCTTTCTTT. Filled out from reference TRBV2 and TRBJ1-1, the complete variable domain reads EPEVTQTPSHQVTQMGQEVILRCVPISNHLYFYWYRQILGQKVEFLVSFYNNEISEKSEIFDDQFSVERPDGSNFTLKIRSTKLEDSAMYFCASRWELGNTEAFFGQGTRLTVV.

The rearrangement links TRBV11-3 to TRBJ2-7; D not certain. This CDR3 comprises 11 residues. V lost 6 bases and J 2 bases, leaving 5 bases between the germline ends. From germline, CDR1 is SGHNT and CDR2 YENEEA. In DNA, the CDR3 is TGTGCCAGCAGGGCAGCCTACGAGCAGTACTTC. Translation gives CASRAAYEQYF.